This record concerns one T cell receptor beta chain sequence. Its antigen is as yet unknown. The sample originates from a study of cytomegalovirus exposure and HLA in healthy donors. Study-wide results and limits: Donor immune exposure was known only as CMV serostatus. Cytomegalovirus-associated TCR beta chains were listed, numbering 164. What was likely a sequencing artifact was a cluster of highly shared sequence variants. The authors later found TCR association rates varying by HLA locus, with DRB1 most and HLA-C fewest.

PCR employed 60 Vbeta and 13 Jbeta primers. This table comes from immunoSEQ multiplex PCR, and its TCRdb copy is limited to in-frame clones, with some not included. The data show roughly 130,000 clones, approximately 81% seen once. Looked up from germline, CDR1 is MNHEY and CDR2 is SVGAGI. V was shortened by 7 bases and J by 2 bases, with 14 bases between the two germline ends. The CDR3 consists of 14 residues. The sample consisted of PBMCs. The TCR was taken from a man aged 18-30 years in good health and CMV-seronegative. The J gene is TRBJ1-1, the V gene TRBV6-5; TRBD1 might be the D (6 bases). CDR3 region: CASILKTGNTEAFF. The CDR3 DNA is TGTGCCAGCATTCTCAAGACAGGCAACACTGAAGCTTTCTTT.